Listed below are T cell receptor beta chains from one sample, sequenced in a study of T cells in localized non-small cell lung cancer. Repertoires were generated with immunoSEQ multiplex PCR, while TCRdb's copy carries only in-frame clones and drops some. The repertoire includes tens of thousands of clones, roughly three quarters of them detected once, and approximately 33% sits in the top ten. The sequencing here drew on peripheral blood, taken before any cancer treatment. The receptors shown here come from a male donor aged 60 or over with stage II squamous cell lung carcinoma. Each CDR3 is given with its conserved first and last residue. A D gene is named only where the DNA matches it firmly. Clone size, where shown, is once, few, many, or a class for clones that have expanded.

v_call: TRBV5-6; clone_size: NA; d_call: NA; j_call: TRBJ2-2; cdr3_aa: CASSLWELVGNTGELFF; cdr3_nt: TGTGCCAGCAGCTTGTGGGAGCTAGTGGGGAACACCGGGGAGCTGTTTTTT
v_call: TRBV9; clone_size: NA; d_call: NA; j_call: TRBJ1-2; cdr3_aa: CASSAGFNYGYTF; cdr3_nt: TGTGCCAGCAGCGCGGGATTTAACTATGGCTACACCTTC
v_call: TRBV27; clone_size: NA; d_call: NA; j_call: TRBJ2-2; cdr3_aa: CASSFPHYRAIQESNTGELFF; cdr3_nt: TGTGCCAGCAGTTTCCCTCACTACCGGGCCATACAGGAATCGAACACCGGGGAGCTGTTTTTT
v_call: TRBV19; clone_size: NA; d_call: NA; j_call: TRBJ2-7; cdr3_aa: CASSRLPGTYEQYF; cdr3_nt: TGTGCCAGTAGTAGGCTTCCGGGTACCTACGAGCAGTACTTC
v_call: TRBV15; clone_size: NA; d_call: NA; j_call: TRBJ2-3; cdr3_aa: CATSRDLGDTQYF; cdr3_nt: TGTGCCACCAGCAGAGATCTCGGAGATACGCAGTATTTT
v_call: TRBV5-1; clone_size: NA; d_call: NA; j_call: TRBJ2-3; cdr3_aa: CASSLDGRLRPDTQYF; cdr3_nt: TGCGCCAGCAGCTTGGATGGGAGGTTGCGTCCAGATACGCAGTATTTT
v_call: TRBV5-6; clone_size: NA; d_call: NA; j_call: TRBJ1-3; cdr3_aa: CASSRTWGNTIYF; cdr3_nt: TGTGCCAGCAGCCGGACTTGGGGAAACACCATATATTTT
v_call: TRBV13; clone_size: NA; d_call: NA; j_call: TRBJ1-5; cdr3_aa: CASSFWSQPQHF; cdr3_nt: TGTGCCAGCAGCTTCTGGAGCCAGCCCCAGCATTTT
v_call: TRBV30; clone_size: few; d_call: NA; j_call: TRBJ2-3; cdr3_aa: CAWSAPGTDTQYF; cdr3_nt: TGTGCCTGGAGTGCCCCCGGAACAGATACGCAGTATTTT
v_call: TRBV5-3; clone_size: NA; d_call: NA; j_call: TRBJ1-5; cdr3_aa: CASSPRPNQPQHF; cdr3_nt: TGTGCCAGCAGCCCCCGCCCCAATCAGCCCCAGCATTTT
v_call: TRBV14; clone_size: NA; d_call: NA; j_call: TRBJ1-2; cdr3_aa: CASSQESRHGYTF; cdr3_nt: TGTGCCAGCAGCCAAGAGTCCCGCCATGGCTACACCTTC
v_call: TRBV29-1; clone_size: NA; d_call: NA; j_call: TRBJ1-1; cdr3_aa: CSVESGSPKAFF; cdr3_nt: TGCAGCGTTGAATCAGGCTCACCTAAAGCTTTCTTT
v_call: TRBV27; clone_size: NA; d_call: NA; j_call: TRBJ1-2; cdr3_aa: CASSRQLNYGYTF; cdr3_nt: TGTGCCAGTAGTAGACAGCTCAACTATGGCTACACCTTC
v_call: TRBV11-2; clone_size: few; d_call: TRBD2; j_call: TRBJ2-4; cdr3_aa: CASSLVGLAGGQGKNIQYF; cdr3_nt: TGTGCCAGCAGCTTAGTCGGACTAGCGGGAGGGCAGGGCAAAAACATTCAGTACTTC
v_call: TRBV6-5; clone_size: once; d_call: NA; j_call: TRBJ1-3; cdr3_aa: CASTRAGGNTIYF; cdr3_nt: TGTGCATCTACTCGGGCAGGTGGAAACACCATATATTTT
v_call: TRBV5-8; clone_size: NA; d_call: NA; j_call: TRBJ2-6; cdr3_aa: CASSLESGAGANVLTF; cdr3_nt: TGTGCCAGCAGCTTGGAATCAGGGGCTGGGGCCAACGTCCTGACTTTC
v_call: TRBV6-1; clone_size: NA; d_call: TRBD2; j_call: TRBJ2-1; cdr3_aa: CASSEDSGRSSYNEQFF; cdr3_nt: TGTGCCAGCAGTGAAGATAGCGGGAGAAGCTCCTACAATGAGCAGTTCTTC
v_call: TRBV4-2; clone_size: NA; d_call: TRBD2; j_call: TRBJ2-3; cdr3_aa: CASSQAERGGLTDTQYF; cdr3_nt: TGTGCCAGCAGCCAAGCGGAACGGGGGGGTCTCACAGATACGCAGTATTTT
v_call: TRBV11-2; clone_size: many; d_call: NA; j_call: TRBJ2-7; cdr3_aa: CASSLVSGGLYEQYF; cdr3_nt: TGTGCCAGCAGCTTAGTCTCCGGGGGCCTATACGAGCAGTACTTC
v_call: TRBV9; clone_size: NA; d_call: NA; j_call: TRBJ1-2; cdr3_aa: CASSVEGPATSGYTF; cdr3_nt: TGTGCCAGCAGCGTAGAGGGCCCGGCGACTTCGGGCTACACCTTC
v_call: TRBV19; clone_size: NA; d_call: NA; j_call: TRBJ1-2; cdr3_aa: CASSINPEGRGYTF; cdr3_nt: TGTGCCAGTAGTATAAATCCTGAGGGCAGAGGCTACACCTTC
v_call: TRBV2; clone_size: few; d_call: NA; j_call: TRBJ1-1; cdr3_aa: CASSPGRLNTEAFF; cdr3_nt: TGTGCCAGCAGTCCGGGACGGTTGAACACTGAAGCTTTCTTT
v_call: TRBV2; clone_size: NA; d_call: TRBD1; j_call: TRBJ1-5; cdr3_aa: CASNRGPDQPQHF; cdr3_nt: TGTGCCAGCAACAGGGGGCCCGACCAGCCCCAGCATTTT
v_call: TRBV7-7; clone_size: NA; d_call: TRBD1; j_call: TRBJ2-7; cdr3_aa: CASSLGPGQNYEQYF; cdr3_nt: TGTGCCAGCAGCTTAGGTCCGGGACAGAACTACGAGCAGTACTTC
v_call: TRBV5-4; clone_size: once; d_call: NA; j_call: TRBJ1-6; cdr3_aa: CASSFGGASSYNSPLHF; cdr3_nt: TGTGCCAGCAGCTTCGGGGGTGCCAGCTCCTATAATTCACCCCTCCACTTT
v_call: TRBV19; clone_size: NA; d_call: TRBD1; j_call: TRBJ1-2; cdr3_aa: CASSERGQGARNYGYTF; cdr3_nt: TGTGCCAGTAGTGAGAGGGGACAGGGGGCGCGTAACTATGGCTACACCTTC